Below, 23 T cell receptor beta chains from the same sample are listed, as sequenced in a study of shared clonotypes between healthy human individuals. Clones were read by immunoSEQ multiplex PCR, and TCRdb kept only the in-frame ones, dropping some. The sample holds about 1 million clones, more than 60% seen once. Specimen: memory CD4+ T cells sorted from blood. The subset: CD45RA-negative fraction. The source is a man between 18 and 29 years old in good health.

This chain joins TRBV6-5 and TRBJ1-6; possible D gene TRBD1, 5 bases. The length of the CDR3 is 15 residues. The germline V and J ends were trimmed by 8 bases and 7 bases, with 18 bases remaining between them. Per the germline V gene, CDR1 is MNHEY and CDR2 is SVGAGI. The CDR3 region is CASSQRGDRNSPLHF. DNA of the CDR3: TGTGCCAGCTCCCAACGGGGGGATCGAAATTCACCCCTCCACTTT.

The V and J genes are TRBV5-4 and TRBJ1-3; the match to TRBD1 covers 10 bases. The germline CDR1 and CDR2 sequences are SGHNT and YYREEE (reference sequence). The CDR3 runs 19 residues. V gave up 0 bases and J gave up 0 bases; unmatched junction bases: 9. The CDR3 loop reads CASSLGQGAQSLSGNTIYF. The CDR3 bases are TGTGCCAGCAGCTTGGGACAGGGGGCGCAATCCCTCTCTGGAAACACCATATATTTT.

The chain couples TRBV14 to TRBJ2-5; D unresolved. V was pared by 1 base and J by 1 base, with 10 bases between. Germline-derived CDR1 and CDR2 are SGHDN and FVKESK. The CDR3 contains 15 residues. For the CDR3, the DNA is TGTGCCAGCAGCCAAGTAGGCATCCCCCAAGAGACCCAGTACTTC. Translated, it gives CASSQVGIPQETQYF.

This chain joins TRBV18 and TRBJ2-7; 10 bases agree with TRBD1. The V and J ends lost 4 bases and 2 bases, in that order; junction bases with no gene match: 8. This CDR3 is 16 amino acids long. Germline CDR1 reads KGHSH; CDR2 reads LQKENI. CDR3 residues: CASSRPGQGRTYEQYF. The CDR3 nucleotides read TGTGCCAGCTCACGACCGGGACAGGGGCGAACCTACGAGCAGTACTTC.

The CDR3 sequence: CSVLSNRGPLYEQYF. The CDR3 nucleotides are TGCAGCGTTTTGAGTAACAGGGGTCCCCTCTACGAGCAGTACTTC. This chain links TRBV29-1 with TRBJ2-7; 7 positions agree with TRBD1. V was pared by 5 bases and J by 3 bases, with 13 bases of the junction left unmatched. Germline V lookup: CDR1 SQVTM, CDR2 ANQGSEA. The CDR3 is 15 residues long.

The V gene is TRBV11-2, the J gene TRBJ2-2; no reliable D call. Germline CDR1 reads SGHAT; CDR2 reads FQNNGV. The CDR3 is made up of 14 amino acids. Trimming cost V 4 bases and J 6 bases, with 12 bases left between them. CDR3 DNA: TGTGCCAGCAGCTCATACCAGTTGGCCGGGGAGCTGTTTTTT. Translated, it gives CASSSYQLAGELFF.

V and J are TRBV7-2 and TRBJ2-2; weak D call: TRBD2 (6 bases). V was clipped by 6 bases and J by 6 bases, with 17 bases between them. The CDR3 covers 15 residues. The germline V gene has CDR1 SGHTA and CDR2 FQGNSA. The CDR3 nucleotides read TGTGCCAGCAGGGGCGGTGGGGGGATCGCCGGGGAGCTGTTTTTT. It yields the protein CASRGGGGIAGELFF.

The CDR3 DNA sequence: TGTGCCAGCAGCCCAACATGGACAGAAATCTATGGCTACACCTTC. It is translated as CASSPTWTEIYGYTF. This chain joins TRBV11-2 and TRBJ1-2, with D possibly matching TRBD1 (6 bases). V was clipped by 5 bases and J by 4 bases, with 17 bases between them. The CDR3 sequence is 15 residues long. Looked up from germline, CDR1 is SGHAT and CDR2 is FQNNGV.

This rearrangement joins TRBV30 to TRBJ2-5; 9 bases agree with TRBD1. The germline CDR1 and CDR2 sequences are GTSNPN and SVGIG (reference sequence). After removal of 2 bases from V and 5 bases from J, the junction contained 6 bases not matched to a gene. The CDR3 spans 14 residues. The DNA for the CDR3 is TGTGCCTGGAGTTCGGGACAGGGTGTGGAGACCCAGTACTTC. Encoded protein: CAWSSGQGVETQYF.

This chain links TRBV7-2 with TRBJ2-7, with TRBD2 matching over 11 bases. The CDR3 contains 19 residues. Germline lookup yields CDR1 SGHTA and CDR2 FQGNSA. The junction had 13 bases not matched to a gene; V was cut back by 2 bases and J by 1 base. This chain's CDR3 is CASSLPLAGDSRGSYEQYF. The CDR3 bases are TGTGCCAGCAGCTTACCACTAGCGGGAGATTCTAGGGGTTCCTACGAGCAGTACTTC.

The J gene is TRBJ1-5, the V gene TRBV2, with unresolved D. In germline, CDR1 is SNHLY, CDR2 FYNNEI. The V end was cut by 0 bases, the J end by 10 bases, with 16 bases between. This CDR3 region has 15 residues. CDR3 nucleotides: TGTGCCAGCAGTGAAGCCGGCAGAACACCTCTACCCCAGCATTTT. Translation: CASSEAGRTPLPQHF.

The chain joins TRBV4-3 to TRBJ2-1; D remains unclear. Trimming removed 0 bases from V and 0 bases from J, with 9 bases in between. CDR1 is LGHNA and CDR2 is YSLEER in the germline V gene. This CDR3 has 16 amino acids. The CDR3 is CASSQEAPPSYNEQFF. The CDR3 nucleotides are TGCGCCAGCAGCCAAGAAGCACCCCCCTCCTACAATGAGCAGTTCTTC.

The chain employs TRBV5-1 and TRBJ1-5; 10 positions agree with TRBD1. The V gene end was trimmed by 0 bases and the J gene end by 6 bases; junction bases not matched to a gene: 12. The CDR3 loop spans 18 amino acids. CDR1 and CDR2 (germline): SGHRS, YFSETQ. The CDR3 loop is CASSLAPQGQGSSQPQHF. The CDR3 bases are TGCGCCAGCAGCTTGGCTCCACAGGGACAGGGGTCCAGTCAGCCCCAGCATTTT.

The chain joins TRBV7-6 to TRBJ1-6, with 10 nucleotides matching TRBD1. Germline V lookup: CDR1 SGHVS, CDR2 FNYEAQ. The CDR3 totals 17 residues. The ends lost 5 bases at V and 4 bases at J; junction bases unmatched: 8. The CDR3 DNA follows: TGTGCCAGCAGCCCGACGGGACAGGGGTATTATAATTCACCCCTCCACTTT. Translating gives CASSPTGQGYYNSPLHF.

The sample holds one count of this clone. CDR3 region: CASSFFGDPSSEGAFF. The DNA for the CDR3 is TGTGCCAGCAGCTTCTTCGGGGACCCCTCGTCCGAAGGAGCTTTCTTT. The chain is built from TRBV5-6 and TRBJ1-1; D may be TRBD1 (5 bases). The germline V and J ends were trimmed by 2 bases and 10 bases, with 24 bases remaining between them. Germline V gives CDR1 SGHDT, CDR2 YYEEEE. This CDR3 region has 16 residues. Complete variable domain (other parts from reference TRBV5-6 and TRBJ1-1): DAGVTQSPTHLIKTRGQQVTLRCSPKSGHDTVSWYQQALGQGPQFIFQYYEEEERQRGNFPDRFSGHQFPNYSSELNVNALLLGDSALYLCASSFFGDPSSEGAFFGQGTRLTVV.

The V call is TRBV2, the J call TRBJ2-1, with 13 bases that match TRBD2. The CDR3 consists of 14 residues. Germline V gene lookup returns CDR1 SNHLY and CDR2 FYNNEI. V was clipped by 8 bases and J by 9 bases; unmatched bases: 7. CDR3 DNA: TGTGCCAGCGCTACTAGCGGGGGGGCAGCTGAGCAGTTCTTC. Protein sequence: CASATSGGAAEQFF.

This clone turned up a few times. The J gene is TRBJ2-2, the V gene TRBV6-1; 8 bases agree with TRBD2. From germline, CDR1 is MNHNS and CDR2 SASEGT. This CDR3 is 14 amino acids long. The V and J ends lost 4 bases and 8 bases, in that order; junction bases with no gene match: 6. CDR3 coding DNA: TGTGCCAGCAGTGGGGAGCGGGGGATGGGGGAGCTGTTTTTT. Translation: CASSGERGMGELFF.

This clone was seen only once. V usage is TRBV6-5 and J usage is TRBJ2-7; D call uncertain. CDR1 and CDR2 from the germline V gene are MNHEY and SVGAGI. The length of the CDR3 is 16 residues. Trimming removed 0 bases from V and 2 bases from J, with 14 bases in between. The CDR3 sequence is CASSYSRLTDAYEQYF. CDR3 DNA sequence: TGTGCCAGCAGTTACTCGAGACTCACGGACGCCTACGAGCAGTACTTC.

The chain combines TRBV6-5 with TRBJ1-2; no firm D call. CDR1 is MNHEY, CDR2 SVGAGI, per germline. This CDR3 has 13 amino acids. V lost 6 bases and J 4 bases, leaving 12 bases between the germline ends. CDR3 DNA: TGTGCCAGCAGCCGCGAGGGCCCCTATGGCTACACCTTC. Translating it yields CASSREGPYGYTF.

About this clone itself: This may come from a read error, since a much larger clone is one base off. The chain links TRBV2 to TRBJ2-2; no clear D. Germline CDR1 and CDR2: SNHLY and FYNNEI. The CDR3 extends over 14 amino acids. Trimming took 6 bases from V and 5 from J, leaving 13 bases between them. DNA of the CDR3: TGTGCCAGCAGCGCCTTGTTTGGAACCGGGGAGCTGTTTTTT. Encoded protein: CASSALFGTGELFF.

The rearrangement uses TRBV12-5 and TRBJ2-2, with 7 bases that match TRBD2. The CDR3 consists of 18 residues. CDR1 is LGHNT, CDR2 FRNRAP, per germline. Trimming removed 0 bases from V and 4 bases from J; junction bases left unmatched: 11. The CDR3 bases are TGTGCTAGTGGTTTGGTACTCGGTTCTAGCGGATCCACCGGGGAGCTGTTTTTT. This encodes CASGLVLGSSGSTGELFF.

This rearrangement joins TRBV2 to TRBJ2-2, with a possible D match to TRBD2 (6 bases). The CDR3 totals 15 residues. Germline CDR1 is SNHLY and CDR2 is FYNNEI. V lost 5 bases to trimming and J lost 5 bases, with 15 bases between them. CDR3 sequence: CASSTRARGTGELFF. CDR3 nucleotide sequence: TGTGCCAGCAGTACCAGGGCCCGGGGGACCGGGGAGCTGTTTTTT.

The chain links TRBV5-6 to TRBJ2-6; 7 nucleotides match TRBD1. Germline V gene sequence: CDR1 SGHDT, CDR2 YYEEEE. There are 17 residues in the CDR3. V gave up 0 bases and J gave up 0 bases; unmatched junction bases: 3. CDR3 sequence: CASSLEDRPSGANVLTF. In nucleotides, the CDR3 is TGTGCCAGCAGCTTGGAGGACAGGCCCTCTGGGGCCAACGTCCTGACTTTC.